Presented here are 13 T cell receptor beta chains from one specimen sequenced in a study of human T cells and chemical hapten exposure. Each CDR3 protein gets one entry after TCRdb re-called the RACE reads with MiXCR. Seen here are just over 350,000 distinct CDR3 sequences, around 6% observed once, and the top ten hold about 5.4%. Time point specified: patch test 2, 6 weeks after DPC sensitization. Treatment: therapeutic diphenylcyclopropenone sensitization with weekly scalp DPC. Sample: whole blood, taken in connection with sensitization to the hapten diphenylcyclopropenone (DPC). The source of these receptors is a woman aged 18-30 years with alopecia areata. Some clones in this sample may be carry-over from other donors' samples.

In regard to this clonotype: A read error may be the cause here, since a much bigger clone is one base away. The CDR3 DNA reads as TGTGCCGCCACTAGGACGGGGGGATTCAGTCAGCCCCAGCATTTT. This sequence encodes CAATRTGGFSQPQHF. The genes are TRBV21-1 and TRBJ1-5; TRBD1 is the table's D call and was not checked against the DNA. TRBV21-1 is a pseudogene locus. This CDR3 region has 15 residues.

Ten or more counts support this clonotype. The CDR3, as DNA: TGTGCCAGCAGTTTATCGGGGACTAGGGGCGATGAGCAGTTCTTC. Residues: CASSLSGTRGDEQFF. This chain joins TRBV12-3 or TRBV12-4 and TRBJ2-1; 8 bases match TRBD2. Losses at the gene ends were 2 bases for V and 8 bases for J; bases not matched to a gene: 8. The CDR3 extends over 15 amino acids.

The J gene is TRBJ1-1, the V gene TRBV7-2; 8 positions match TRBD1. The V gene's germline CDR1 is SGHTA and CDR2 FQGNSA. V lost 3 bases and J lost 6; bases outside the gene matches: 12. The CDR3 extends over 16 amino acids. The DNA of the CDR3 is TGTGCCAGCAGCTTGCCCAGGACAGGGAGGGTTCCTGAAGCTTTCTTT. This codes for CASSLPRTGRVPEAFF. The full variable domain, its missing parts supplied by reference TRBV7-2 and TRBJ1-1, is GAGVSQSPSNKVTEKGKDVELRCDPISGHTALYWYRQSLGQGLEFLIYFQGNSAPDKSGLPSDRFSAERTGGSVSTLTIQRTQQEDSAVYLCASSLPRTGRVPEAFFGQGTRLTVV.

The genes are TRBV7-2 and TRBJ2-7; TRBD1 or TRBD2 may be the D gene (5 bases each). The CDR3 runs to 16 residues. In germline, CDR1 is SGHTA, CDR2 FQGNSA. Trimming cost V 2 bases and J 7 bases, with 21 bases left between them. This CDR3 reads CASSLIGAGTKSEQYF. The CDR3 bases are TGTGCCAGCAGCTTAATTGGGGCAGGGACCAAGTCGGAGCAGTACTTC.

The chain carries TRBV25-1 and TRBJ2-3; unclear D gene. From germline, CDR1 is MGHDK and CDR2 SYGVNS. There are 16 residues in the CDR3. V lost 1 base to trimming and J lost 0 bases, with 11 bases between them. The DNA of the CDR3 is TGTGCCAGCAGTGAATTGGCTACAACAAGCACAGATACGCAGTATTTT. Protein sequence: CASSELATTSTDTQYF.

The gene calls are TRBV29-1 and TRBJ2-2; TRBD1 might be the D (5 bases). CDR3 length equals 13 residues. V lost 7 bases to trimming and J lost 3 bases, with 12 bases between them. From germline, CDR1 is SQVTM and CDR2 ANQGSEA. The CDR3 is CSAGKGDTGELFF. CDR3 in DNA: TGCAGCGCTGGAAAAGGGGACACCGGGGAGCTGTTTTTT.

Note on this clonotype: A much larger clonotype is one base distant, so this may be a read error. Written as DNA, the CDR3 is TGTGCCAGCAGTACCCCCCGGTCTGGGGCCAGCGTCCTGACTTTC. Translating gives CASSTPRSGASVLTF. The chain joins TRBV28 to TRBJ2-6; perhaps TRBD1 as D (5 bases). CDR1 is MDHEN, CDR2 SYDVKM, per germline. This CDR3 region has 15 residues.

In this sample, this clonotype turned up a few times. The chain recombines TRBV6-5 with TRBJ2-3; D is perhaps TRBD1 (6 bases). CDR1 is MNHEY and CDR2 is SVGAGI in the germline V gene. The CDR3 runs 13 residues. CDR3 DNA sequence: TGTTCTACTAGGGGGTACTACACAGATACGCAGTATTTT. Translated: CSTRGYYTDTQYF.

There are many counts of this clonotype. The chain couples TRBV4-2 to TRBJ1-2, with 7 bases that match TRBD1. The CDR3 totals 15 residues. CDR1 is LGHNA and CDR2 is YNFKEQ in the germline V gene. V was pared by 4 bases and J by 2 bases, with 7 bases of the junction left unmatched. The CDR3 loop reads CASSLPGQINYGYTF. For the CDR3, the DNA is TGTGCCAGCAGCCTCCCGGGACAGATCAACTATGGCTACACCTTC.

This clonotype was counted ten times or more. The chain uses TRBV24-1 and TRBJ1-2; 9 nucleotides match TRBD1. CDR1 KGHDR and CDR2 SFDVKD come from the germline V gene. The CDR3 totals 17 residues. V was clipped by 4 bases and J by 7 bases; unmatched bases: 15. The CDR3 sequence is CATSEAAGQGSGIGYTF. CDR3 bases: TGTGCCACCAGTGAGGCAGCGGGACAGGGATCGGGAATTGGCTACACCTTC.

CDR3 nucleotides: TGTGCCAGCAGCTTAGGGCAGAATGTAGAGACAGATACGCAGTATTTT. It translates to CASSLGQNVETDTQYF. This chain uses TRBV11-2 with TRBJ2-3; D unclear. Trimming took off 1 base at V and 3 bases at J, with 14 bases between the two ends. This CDR3 is 16 amino acids long. Per germline, CDR1 SGHAT and CDR2 FQNNGV.

This clonotype occurred many times. The chain joins TRBV6-5 to TRBJ1-1; no clear D gene. Trimming took off 11 bases at V and 0 bases at J, with 13 bases between the two ends. This CDR3 comprises 13 residues. Germline V gene lookup returns CDR1 MNHEY and CDR2 SVGAGI. The CDR3 spells CAVRRTMNTEAFF. CDR3 bases: TGTGCCGTTCGGCGAACAATGAACACTGAAGCTTTCTTT.

This clonotype was detected only a few times. J is TRBJ1-1 and V is TRBV7-9; D remains unclear. CDR3 length: 14 amino acids. Germline loops: CDR1 SEHNR, CDR2 FQNEAQ (reference sequence). The V and J ends lost 5 bases and 2 bases respectively, with 12 bases between them. The CDR3 DNA is TGTGCCAGCAGCGCTAGACCGGACAACACTGAAGCTTTCTTT. The encoded protein is CASSARPDNTEAFF.